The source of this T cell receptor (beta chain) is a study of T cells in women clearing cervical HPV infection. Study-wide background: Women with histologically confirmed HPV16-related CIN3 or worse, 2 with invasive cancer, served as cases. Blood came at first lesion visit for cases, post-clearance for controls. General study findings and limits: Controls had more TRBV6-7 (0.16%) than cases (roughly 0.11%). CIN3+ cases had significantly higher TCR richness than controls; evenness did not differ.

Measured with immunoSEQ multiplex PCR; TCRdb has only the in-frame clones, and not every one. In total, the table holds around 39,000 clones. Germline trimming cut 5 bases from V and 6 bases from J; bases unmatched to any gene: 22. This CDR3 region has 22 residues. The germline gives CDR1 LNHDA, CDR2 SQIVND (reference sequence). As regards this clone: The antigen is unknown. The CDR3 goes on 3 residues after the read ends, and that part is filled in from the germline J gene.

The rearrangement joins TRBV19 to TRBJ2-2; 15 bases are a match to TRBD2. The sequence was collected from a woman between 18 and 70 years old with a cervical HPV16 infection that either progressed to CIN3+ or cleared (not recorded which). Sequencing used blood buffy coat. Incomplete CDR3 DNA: TGTGCCAGTAGTGGATACCCTTCGGACCGGACTAGCGGGAGGGGGACACCCGGGGAG. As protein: CASSGYPSDRTSGRGTPGE. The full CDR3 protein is CASSGYPSDRTSGRGTPGELFF.